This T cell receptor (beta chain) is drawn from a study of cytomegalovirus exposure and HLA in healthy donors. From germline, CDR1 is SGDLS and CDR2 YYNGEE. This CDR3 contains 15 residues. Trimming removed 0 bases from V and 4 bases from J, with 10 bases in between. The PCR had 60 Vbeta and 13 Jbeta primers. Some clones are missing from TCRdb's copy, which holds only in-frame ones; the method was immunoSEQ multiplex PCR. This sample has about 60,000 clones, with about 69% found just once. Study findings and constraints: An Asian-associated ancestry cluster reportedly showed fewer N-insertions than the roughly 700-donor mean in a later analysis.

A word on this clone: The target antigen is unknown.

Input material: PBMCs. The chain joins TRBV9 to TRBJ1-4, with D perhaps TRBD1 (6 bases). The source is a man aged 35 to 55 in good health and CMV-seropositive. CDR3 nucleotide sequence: TGTGCCAGCAGCGTAGGGGGGCGGCTTAATGAAAAACTGTTTTTT. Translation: CASSVGGRLNEKLFF.